This T cell receptor (beta chain) originates from a study of T cell responses to AZD1222 COVID-19 vaccine. The repertoire was sequenced with immunoSEQ multiplex PCR; TCRdb's copy has only in-frame clones and lacks some. The sample contains approximately 180,000 clones, 85% to 90% of which appear only once. The sequencing here drew on peripheral blood, taken on day 0 of AZD1222 vaccination. The sequence came from an adult in good health.

Here the CDR3 DNA reads TGTGCCAGCAGCCAAGATAGAGATTATGGCTACACCTTC. This encodes CASSQDRDYGYTF. The chain employs TRBV3-1 (or the pseudogene TRBV3-2) and TRBJ1-2, with D uncertain. V was pared by 0 bases and J by 5 bases, with 7 bases between. Per the germline V gene, CDR1 is LGHDT and CDR2 is YNNKEL (reference sequence). The CDR3 has 13 amino acids.